The 29 T cell receptor beta chains listed next were all sequenced from one sample in a study of shared clonotypes between healthy human individuals. CD45RO-negative, CCR7-selected cells formed the naive CD8 fraction, which excluded terminally differentiated effector memory CD45RA+ cells. Using immunoSEQ multiplex PCR, the repertoire was profiled, and TCRdb retains in-frame clones only, with some absent. Of around 610,000 clones in the sample, about 96% were seen once. The sequencing sample was made of naive CD8+ T cells sorted from blood. The receptor source for this set is a young woman in good health.

This sequence joins TRBV7-2 and TRBJ2-2; D unclear. Germline V lookup: CDR1 SGHTA, CDR2 FQGNSA. The CDR3 is 14 amino acids. V lost 2 bases and J lost 1, with 5 bases in between. This CDR3 reads CASSLLLNTGELFF. CDR3 nucleotides: TGTGCCAGCAGCTTATTACTGAACACCGGGGAGCTGTTTTTT.

The V call is TRBV11-2, the J call TRBJ2-1; 11 positions match TRBD2. There are 15 residues in the CDR3. The germline V gene encodes CDR1 SGHAT and CDR2 FQNNGV. The V and J ends lost 3 bases and 7 bases, in that order; junction bases with no gene match: 5. The CDR3 DNA follows: TGTGCCAGCAGCTTGACTAGCGGGATAAAGAATGAGCAGTTCTTC. This encodes CASSLTSGIKNEQFF.

The CDR3 DNA sequence: TGTGCCAGCAGCCTGACTAGCGGGAGCACAGAGACCCAGTACTTC. This encodes CASSLTSGSTETQYF. J is TRBJ2-5 and V is TRBV7-9, with 12 positions matching TRBD2. Germline assignment: CDR1 SEHNR and CDR2 FQNEAQ (reference sequence). V lost 5 bases, J lost 4 bases, and 5 bases stayed unmatched. The CDR3 runs 15 residues.

This clone was observed a single time. V usage is TRBV27 and J usage is TRBJ2-1; 12 nucleotides agree with TRBD2. This CDR3 spans 17 amino acids. Germline loops: CDR1 MNHEY, CDR2 SMNVEV (reference sequence). V was pared by 5 bases and J by 5 bases, with 10 bases of the junction left unmatched. CDR3 sequence reads: CASSLRLAGAGDNEQFF. In nucleotides, the CDR3 is TGTGCCAGCAGTCTAAGACTAGCGGGAGCGGGTGACAATGAGCAGTTCTTC.

The chain links TRBV30 to TRBJ2-5; D uncertain. V was clipped by 1 base and J by 10 bases, with 10 bases between them. CDR3 length: 11 amino acids. Germline CDR1 reads GTSNPN; CDR2 reads SVGIG (reference sequence). The CDR3 DNA reads TGTGCCTGGAGTGCAGGCACTTACCAGTACTTC. Protein: CAWSAGTYQYF.

This chain connects TRBV4-1 to TRBJ2-3; no clear D. Germline CDR1 is MGHRA and CDR2 is YSYEKL. The length of the CDR3 is 13 residues. The germline V and J ends were trimmed by 6 bases and 2 bases, with 9 bases remaining between them. This chain's CDR3 is CASSLFSTDTQYF. The CDR3, as DNA: TGCGCCAGCAGTCTCTTCTCCACAGATACGCAGTATTTT.

V is TRBV19 and J is TRBJ1-2, with a possible D match to TRBD1 (5 bases). This CDR3 has 14 residues. The germline CDR1 and CDR2 sequences are LNHDA and SQIVND (reference sequence). V gave up 7 bases and J gave up 7 bases, with 19 bases separating them. DNA for the CDR3: TGTGCCAGTAATCAGGTCGGCAGGGTGGCTGGCTACACCTTC. Encoded protein: CASNQVGRVAGYTF.

The chain couples TRBV28 to TRBJ2-7; D perhaps matches TRBD2 (5 bases). Germline V gene data show CDR1 as MDHEN and CDR2 as SYDVKM. This CDR3 has 15 amino acids. The ends were cut back, 3 bases at V and 1 base at J, with 13 bases in the middle. The CDR3 region is CASSFRLEASYEQYF. The CDR3, as DNA: TGTGCCAGCAGTTTTCGCCTGGAGGCTTCCTACGAGCAGTACTTC.

The gene calls are TRBV19 and TRBJ1-1; unclear D gene. The ends were cut back, 4 bases at V and 1 base at J, with 10 bases in the middle. Germline CDR1 is LNHDA and CDR2 is SQIVND (reference sequence). The CDR3 contains 14 residues. The CDR3 protein is CASSRGDTNTEAFF. In nucleotides, the CDR3 is TGTGCCAGTAGTAGGGGAGACACGAACACTGAAGCTTTCTTT.

The chain couples TRBV29-1 to TRBJ1-3; D call uncertain. This CDR3 spans 13 amino acids. Germline CDR1 is SQVTM and CDR2 is ANQGSEA. V gave up 5 bases and J gave up 7 bases, with 15 bases separating them. The CDR3 DNA is TGCAGCGTTCTGACGTTTACCCAGAACACCATATATTTT. Protein sequence: CSVLTFTQNTIYF.

The genes are TRBV29-1 and TRBJ1-1; the match to TRBD1 covers 7 bases. V was pared by 3 bases and J by 3 bases, with 1 base of the junction left unmatched. Looked up from germline, CDR1 is SQVTM and CDR2 is ANQGSEA. This CDR3 is 12 amino acids long. The chain's CDR3 is CSVDRGHTEAFF. For the CDR3, the DNA is TGCAGCGTTGATAGGGGGCACACTGAAGCTTTCTTT.

This clone has just one count. This sequence joins TRBV28 and TRBJ2-2; 7 nucleotides align to TRBD1. The CDR3 totals 17 residues. J was trimmed by 1 base and V by 8 bases; bases with no gene match: 13. Germline loops: CDR1 MDHEN, CDR2 SYDVKM. CDR3 nucleotides: TGTGCCAGCTCTCTGGGAACCGGGACAGTGAACACCGGGGAGCTGTTTTTT. It yields the protein CASSLGTGTVNTGELFF.

The chain joins TRBV2 to TRBJ1-1; D not resolved. CDR3 size: 15 residues. The germline V gene encodes CDR1 SNHLY and CDR2 FYNNEI. Trimming pared 3 bases from V and 0 bases from J, leaving 11 bases between. DNA of the CDR3: TGTGCCAGCAGTGATATAGGAATCCTGAACACTGAAGCTTTCTTT. Translated, it gives CASSDIGILNTEAFF. Full variable domain (remainder filled in from reference TRBV2 and TRBJ1-1): EPEVTQTPSHQVTQMGQEVILRCVPISNHLYFYWYRQILGQKVEFLVSFYNNEISEKSEIFDDQFSVERPDGSNFTLKIRSTKLEDSAMYFCASSDIGILNTEAFFGQGTRLTVV.

The genes are TRBV5-1 and TRBJ2-2; possible D gene TRBD1, 5 bases. Trimming pared 2 bases from V and 3 bases from J, leaving 14 bases between. CDR1 is SGHRS, CDR2 YFSETQ, per germline. The CDR3 contains 16 residues. The CDR3 DNA sequence: TGCGCCAGCAGCTTAATGCAGGGCATGTACACCGGGGAGCTGTTTTTT. Protein sequence: CASSLMQGMYTGELFF.

This rearrangement joins TRBV27 to TRBJ2-3; weak D call: TRBD2 (7 bases). The CDR3 totals 14 residues. Germline V lookup: CDR1 MNHEY, CDR2 SMNVEV (reference sequence). V lost 5 bases, J lost 2 bases, and 11 bases lay in between. CDR3 in DNA: TGTGCCAGCAGTGGGGGGGGCCACACAGATACGCAGTATTTT. As protein: CASSGGGHTDTQYF.

This clone showed up just a few times. The chain couples TRBV19 to TRBJ1-2, with a weak D call TRBD1 (5 bases). The CDR3 sequence is 13 residues long. V was trimmed by 5 bases and J by 4 bases, leaving 11 bases between them. Germline V gene sequence: CDR1 LNHDA, CDR2 SQIVND (reference sequence). CDR3 region: CASSHQGTYGYTF. The CDR3 nucleotides read TGTGCCAGTAGTCACCAGGGAACCTATGGCTACACCTTC. Based on the CDR3 plus reference TRBV19 and TRBJ1-2, the full variable domain is DGGITQSPKYLFRKEGQNVTLSCEQNLNHDAMYWYRQDPGQGLRLIYYSQIVNDFQKGDIAEGYSVSREKKESFPLTVTSAQKNPTAFYLCASSHQGTYGYTFGSGTRLTVV.

V usage is TRBV2 and J usage is TRBJ2-1; 7 nucleotides agree with TRBD1. This CDR3 is 15 amino acids long. The J segment lost 8 bases and the V segment lost 5 bases, leaving 12 bases of the junction unmatched. In germline, CDR1 is SNHLY, CDR2 FYNNEI. The CDR3 loop reads CASSIRDSQGYEQFF. The CDR3 DNA sequence: TGTGCCAGCAGTATAAGAGATTCACAGGGGTATGAGCAGTTCTTC.

The CDR3 region is CSVEVRTTTGELFF. The CDR3 DNA reads TGCAGCGTTGAAGTGAGGACCACAACCGGGGAGCTGTTTTTT. The gene calls are TRBV29-1 and TRBJ2-2; D remains unclear. The CDR3 is 14 amino acids. Trimming took off 1 base at V and 5 bases at J, with 11 bases between the two ends. Germline V gives CDR1 SQVTM, CDR2 ANQGSEA.

The chain is built from TRBV7-9 and TRBJ2-1; 13 positions agree with TRBD2. CDR3 size: 14 residues. CDR1 SEHNR and CDR2 FQNEAQ come from the germline V gene (reference sequence). The junction had 7 bases not matched to a gene; V was cut back by 5 bases and J by 12 bases. The CDR3 spells CASSPGLAGNGQFF. CDR3 nucleotides: TGTGCCAGCAGCCCGGGACTAGCGGGAAACGGGCAGTTCTTC.

The chain combines TRBV27 with TRBJ2-1; 9 bases fit TRBD2. The germline V gene has CDR1 MNHEY and CDR2 SMNVEV (reference sequence). V lost 0 bases, J lost 8 bases, and 5 bases stayed unmatched. The CDR3 spans 15 residues. CDR3 amino acids: CASSLSSGSWDEQFF. The DNA of the CDR3 is TGTGCCAGCAGTTTATCTAGCGGGAGTTGGGATGAGCAGTTCTTC.

This rearrangement joins TRBV7-9 to TRBJ2-2; 10 bases line up with TRBD2. CDR3 length: 17 amino acids. With 4 bases clipped from V and 3 bases from J, the junction kept 8 bases outside the gene matches. Germline V gene data show CDR1 as SEHNR and CDR2 as FQNEAQ (reference sequence). CDR3 in amino acids: CASSSSSGREDTGELFF. The CDR3 DNA is TGTGCCAGCAGCTCCTCTAGCGGGAGAGAGGACACCGGGGAGCTGTTTTTT.

J is TRBJ2-5 and V is TRBV5-1; no reliable D call. Judging by the DNA end, TRBJ2-7 fits better; the J call may be wrong. This CDR3 has 12 residues. Germline loops: CDR1 SGHRS, CDR2 YFSETQ. The CDR3 here is CASSMGSGEQYF. Written as DNA, the CDR3 is TGCGCCAGCAGCATGGGTTCGGGCGAGCAGTACTTC.

The J gene is TRBJ2-3, the V gene TRBV9; D not resolved. The germline CDR1 and CDR2 sequences are SGDLS and YYNGEE. The ends were cut back, 0 bases at V and 2 bases at J, with 16 bases in the middle. The CDR3 loop spans 17 amino acids. This CDR3 reads CASSVAIIGSLTDTQYF. The CDR3 region has the DNA TGTGCCAGCAGCGTAGCCATAATTGGGTCGCTCACAGATACGCAGTATTTT.

The chain links TRBV9 to TRBJ1-2, with D unclear. Trimming took 0 bases from V and 6 from J, leaving 3 bases between them. The CDR3 has 11 residues. CDR1 is SGDLS and CDR2 is YYNGEE in the germline V gene. The CDR3 reads CASSVVNGYTF. As DNA, the CDR3 is TGTGCCAGCAGCGTAGTCAATGGCTACACCTTC.

The chain employs TRBV2 and TRBJ2-1; D may be TRBD1 or TRBD2 (5 bases each). This CDR3 contains 15 residues. V was clipped by 5 bases and J by 3 bases, with 14 bases between them. Germline values: CDR1 SNHLY, CDR2 FYNNEI. CDR3 region: CASSHRDPLYNEQFF. The CDR3 DNA reads TGTGCCAGCAGTCACCGGGACCCCCTCTACAATGAGCAGTTCTTC.

The count of this clone is one. Other nucleotide sequences in the sample specify the same CDR3. The J gene is TRBJ2-2, the V gene TRBV27; no reliable D call. CDR3 length: 14 residues. The ends were cut back, 2 bases at V and 0 bases at J, with 4 bases in the middle. Germline assignment: CDR1 MNHEY and CDR2 SMNVEV (reference sequence). CDR3 bases: TGTGCCAGCAGTTTAGGCACGAACACCGGGGAGCTGTTTTTT. Protein sequence: CASSLGTNTGELFF.

The rearrangement joins TRBV28 to TRBJ2-7; 7 nucleotides agree with TRBD1. V shed 8 bases, J shed 3 bases, and the junction held 7 bases outside the gene matches. This CDR3 is 13 amino acids long. CDR1 MDHEN and CDR2 SYDVKM come from the germline V gene. The CDR3 DNA reads as TGTGCCAGCTCGGGACAGAATCTCTACGAGCAGTACTTC. The encoded protein is CASSGQNLYEQYF.

The rearrangement links TRBV7-9 to TRBJ1-2; TRBD1 agrees at 7 bases. This CDR3 is built from 14 residues. Germline V gives CDR1 SEHNR, CDR2 FQNEAQ (reference sequence). J was trimmed by 7 bases and V by 5 bases; bases with no gene match: 10. CDR3 nucleotide sequence: TGTGCCAGCAGCCCCCGGGACAGTCCGGGTGGCTACACCTTC. Its translation is CASSPRDSPGGYTF.

The chain joins TRBV25-1 to TRBJ1-1; D possibly corresponds to TRBD1 (5 bases). The CDR3 runs 16 residues. Germline V gene data show CDR1 as MGHDK and CDR2 as SYGVNS. V gave up 6 bases and J gave up 6 bases, with 23 bases separating them. CDR3 coding DNA: TGTGCCAGCAGGGACGGTTCGTTGTGGGGGGAGGCTGAAGCTTTCTTT. This translates into CASRDGSLWGEAEAFF. Full variable domain (outside the CDR3, taken from reference TRBV25-1 and TRBJ1-1): EADIYQTPRYLVIGTGKKITLECSQTMGHDKMYWYQQDPGMELHLIHYSYGVNSTEKGDLSSESTVSRIRTEHFPLTLESARPSHTSQYLCASRDGSLWGEAEAFFGQGTRLTVV.